One sample yielded the 4 T cell receptor beta chains listed below, sequenced in a study of response to subunit inactivated influenza vaccine. TCRdb re-called the RT-PCR reads with MiXCR, one entry per CDR3 protein. Here the sample spans just over 300,000 distinct CDR3 sequences, approximately 20% being singletons. Sample: PBMCs from blood, taken 21 months after vaccination. Receptor source: a man aged 50 to 75 who received an inactivated influenza vaccine.

V gene TRBV29-1 combines with J gene TRBJ2-1, with D perhaps assigned TRBD1 or TRBD2 (5 bases each). The germline V gene has CDR1 SQVTM and CDR2 ANQGSEA. The CDR3 is 12 amino acids. V gave up 4 bases and J gave up 5 bases, with 9 bases separating them. CDR3 region: CSVGDGDNEQFF. The CDR3 DNA is TGCAGCGTTGGGGACGGCGACAATGAGCAGTTCTTC.

This clonotype was detected ten times or more. This chain uses TRBV20-1 with TRBJ1-1; possibly TRBD1 for D (5 bases). V shed 6 bases and J shed 1 base, with 12 bases lying between them. The CDR3 totals 13 residues. The V gene's germline CDR1 is DFQATT and CDR2 SNEGSKA (reference sequence). The CDR3 DNA follows: TGCAGTGCCCCCGGCGGGGGGAACACTGAAGCTTTCTTT. It specifies CSAPGGGNTEAFF.

This chain connects TRBV2 to TRBJ2-4, with 11 nucleotides matching TRBD2. CDR3 length: 17 amino acids. V trimming: 4 bases; J trimming: 3 bases; junction bases outside the gene matches: 8. Per germline, CDR1 SNHLY and CDR2 FYNNEI. The CDR3 here is CASSVRLAGQVKNIQYF. In DNA, the CDR3 is TGTGCCAGCAGTGTCCGACTAGCGGGGCAGGTCAAAAACATTCAGTACTTC.

The table lists this clonotype with a few counts. The chain carries TRBV4-1 and TRBJ1-5; no clear D. The CDR3 runs 15 residues. Trimming removed 0 bases at V and 1 base at J, with 7 bases between. The germline V gene has CDR1 MGHRA and CDR2 YSYEKL. Here the CDR3 reads CASSQEPQSNQPQHF. CDR3 DNA: TGCGCCAGCAGCCAAGAACCACAAAGCAATCAGCCCCAGCATTTT.